This is a list of T cell receptor beta chains from one sample in a study of T cells in Graves' hyperthyroidism and ophthalmopathy. Via MiXCR, TCRdb re-called the multiplex PCR reads, giving one row per CDR3 protein. There are 600,000 to 900,000 distinct CDR3 sequences in the sample; about 15% occur only once, and roughly 8% lies in the top ten. The sample comprised blood. All receptors come from a man younger than 30 with Graves' hyperthyroidism. Both conserved end residues are part of each CDR3. Fields, in order: clone size, V gene, D gene, J gene, CDR3 DNA, CDR3 protein. D genes are given only for firm matches. Clone size is stated in some rows and not others, as once, few, many or a class when expanded.

>many|TRBV3-1|-|TRBJ1-3
TGTGCCAGCAGCCTAGATCCCTCTGGCACTGGAAACACCATATATTTT
CASSLDPSGTGNTIYF
>many|TRBV12-3/TRBV12-4|TRBD2|TRBJ2-3
TGTGCCAGCAGTTTAATACTAGCGAGTGGCGCAGATACGCAGTATTTT
CASSLILASGADTQYF
>-|TRBV7-9|-|TRBJ1-3
TGTGCCAGCAGCCCTTACTCTGGAAACACCATATATTTT
CASSPYSGNTIYF
>many|TRBV11-3|-|TRBJ2-1
TGTGCCAGCAGCTCCCTCGGGGACGATGAGCAGTTCTTC
CASSSLGDDEQFF
>-|TRBV28|-|TRBJ1-4
TGTGCCAGCAGTTTAGGGCAGACTGCAACTAATGAAAAACTGTTTTTT
CASSLGQTATNEKLFF
>-|TRBV12-3/TRBV12-4|TRBD1|TRBJ1-6
TGTGCCAGCAGTATAGGACAGGGTGGTTCACCCCTCCACTTT
CASSIGQGGSPLHF
>many|TRBV19|-|TRBJ1-1
TGTGCCAGTGGAGGGGCTCTTAGGGCTGAAGCTTTCTTT
CASGGALRAEAFF
>-|TRBV5-1|TRBD1|TRBJ2-7
TGCGCCAGCAGCTTGGAGGGGCAGGGGGCTCCCTACGAGCAGTACTTC
CASSLEGQGAPYEQYF
>-|TRBV28|TRBD1|TRBJ1-2
TGTGCCAGCAGTGCCACAACAGGGGGCGCCGGCTATGGCTACACCTTC
CASSATTGGAGYGYTF
>-|TRBV11-2|TRBD2|TRBJ2-2
TGTGCCAGCAGCTCCACGGGACTAGCGGGCACCGGGGAGCTGTTTTTT
CASSSTGLAGTGELFF
>-|TRBV7-9|TRBD2|TRBJ2-1
TGTGCCAGCAGCTTAATTGGCGGGAGGGCGGTCGACAATGAGCAGTTCTTC
CASSLIGGRAVDNEQFF
>few|TRBV12-5|-|TRBJ2-3
TGTGCTAGTGGTTTGGGGGGGTTCTATACGCAGTATTTT
CASGLGGFYTQYF
>-|TRBV10-3|TRBD2|TRBJ2-1
TGTGCCATCAGCGAATTGGCTAGCGGTTACAATGAGCAGTTCTTC
CAISELASGYNEQFF
>many|TRBV28|TRBD1|TRBJ2-3
TGTGCCAGCAGTACCCAAGGGGGCTTGGGCACAGATACGCAGTATTTT
CASSTQGGLGTDTQYF
>once|TRBV6-2/TRBV6-3|TRBD1|TRBJ2-5
TGTGCCAGCAGTTACAAGGACAGGGGATCATTATCGGAGACCCAGTACTTC
CASSYKDRGSLSETQYF
>-|TRBV20-1|TRBD2|TRBJ2-4
TGCAGTGCGTCTAGCGGGAGTGCCAAAAACATTCAGTACTTC
CSASSGSAKNIQYF
>many|TRBV7-8|-|TRBJ1-1
TGTGCCAGCAGCCCCCACCTGGAAGAGCTGAACACTGAAGCTTTCTTT
CASSPHLEELNTEAFF
>many|TRBV7-9|-|TRBJ2-3
TGTGCCAGCAGCTTAATTCGGGGGCGGGGAGATACGCAGTATTTT
CASSLIRGRGDTQYF
>many|TRBV30|TRBD2|TRBJ2-1
TGTGCCTGGAGACTGAAAGGTAGCGGGAGGGCCAGGTATGAGCAGTTCTTC
CAWRLKGSGRARYEQFF
>-|TRBV10-3|TRBD1|TRBJ2-5
TGTGCCGCCATGAATTTCAAGGGACAGGGGACCAACCAAGAGACCCAGTACTTC
CAAMNFKGQGTNQETQYF
>many|TRBV24-1|-|TRBJ1-2
TGTGCCACCAGTGAGGGAAACTATGGCTACACCTTC
CATSEGNYGYTF
>-|TRBV3-1|TRBD1|TRBJ1-2
TGTGCCAGCAGCCATTGGGGACAGGGGCTAAACTATGGCTACACCTTC
CASSHWGQGLNYGYTF
>many|TRBV18|TRBD2|TRBJ2-3
TGTGCCAGCTCATCGATAGGACTAGCGGCAAGAGATACGCAGTATTTT
CASSSIGLAARDTQYF
>once|TRBV6-5|TRBD1|TRBJ1-5
TGTGCCAGCAGTTTACGGACAGGGGGCCACCAGCCCCAGCATTTT
CASSLRTGGHQPQHF
>many|TRBV28|-|TRBJ2-5
TGTGCCAAGGGGCAGGGGTTGGAGACCCAGTACTTC
CAKGQGLETQYF
>-|TRBV30|-|TRBJ1-2
TGTGCCTGGAGTTGGATTGGGGGGGCAGACTACACCTTC
CAWSWIGGADYTF
>-|TRBV27|-|TRBJ2-3
TGTGCCAGCCTAGGGTGGGATGGCACAGATACGCAGTATTTT
CASLGWDGTDTQYF
>many|TRBV7-3|-|TRBJ1-1
TGTGCCAGCAGCCTAGGCCCGCAGAACACTGAAGCTTTCTTT
CASSLGPQNTEAFF
>many|TRBV27|TRBD1|TRBJ2-1
TGTGCCAGCAGTTTATTGTCCAGGGGGCGTTACAATGAGCAGTTCTTC
CASSLLSRGRYNEQFF
>many|TRBV3-1|TRBD2|TRBJ2-7
TGTGCCAGCAGCCCTACGTGGACTAGCGCGTACGAGCAGTACTTC
CASSPTWTSAYEQYF
>-|TRBV12-3/TRBV12-4|-|TRBJ1-1
TGTGCCAGCAGTCGAGAGGTTGCGGTAACTGAAGCTTTCTTT
CASSREVAVTEAFF
>few|TRBV28|-|TRBJ2-1
TGTGCCAGCAGTTACACACGGAGGGGGTATGAGCAGTTCTTC
CASSYTRRGYEQFF
>many|TRBV29-1|-|TRBJ2-5
TGCAGCGTTGACCAGGGGTCGGGGGAGACCCAGTACTTC
CSVDQGSGETQYF
>many|TRBV12-3/TRBV12-4|TRBD2|TRBJ2-2
TGTGCCAGCAGTCCCCCCCTAGCGGGAGGGCCTTTTAACACCGGGGAGCTGTTTTTT
CASSPPLAGGPFNTGELFF
>-|TRBV19|TRBD2|TRBJ2-5
TGTGCCAGTAGTAGCGGGAGCCGGGAGACCCAGTACTTC
CASSSGSRETQYF